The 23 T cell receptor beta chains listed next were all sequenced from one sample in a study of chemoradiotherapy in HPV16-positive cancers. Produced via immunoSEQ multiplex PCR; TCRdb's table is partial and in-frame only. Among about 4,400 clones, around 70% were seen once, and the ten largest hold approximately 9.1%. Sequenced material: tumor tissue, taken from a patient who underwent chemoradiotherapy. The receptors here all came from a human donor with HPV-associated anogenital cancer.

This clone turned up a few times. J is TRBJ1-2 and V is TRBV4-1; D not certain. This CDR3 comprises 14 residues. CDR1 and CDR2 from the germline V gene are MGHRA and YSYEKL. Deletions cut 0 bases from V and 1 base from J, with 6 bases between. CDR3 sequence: CASSQDGGNYGYTF. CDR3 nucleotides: TGCGCCAGCAGCCAAGATGGAGGTAACTATGGCTACACCTTC.

CDR3 DNA: TGCGCCAGCAGCTCAGGGACAGGGGGAAACACCATATATTTT. Protein product: CASSSGTGGNTIYF. The chain uses TRBV5-1 and TRBJ1-3; 9 nucleotides align to TRBD1. Germline V gene data show CDR1 as SGHRS and CDR2 as YFSETQ. CDR3 length: 14 amino acids. V shed 3 bases and J 4 bases; nucleotides not matched to a gene: 2.

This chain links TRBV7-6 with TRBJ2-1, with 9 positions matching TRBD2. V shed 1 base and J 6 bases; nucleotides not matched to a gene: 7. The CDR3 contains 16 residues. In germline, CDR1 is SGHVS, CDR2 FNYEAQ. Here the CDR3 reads CASSLVSGRGSNEQFF. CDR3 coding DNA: TGTGCCAGCAGCTTAGTTAGCGGGAGAGGGTCCAATGAGCAGTTCTTC. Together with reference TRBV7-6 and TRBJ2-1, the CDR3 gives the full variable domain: GAGVSQSPRYKVTKRGQDVALRCDPISGHVSLYWYRQALGQGPEFLTYFNYEAQQDKSGLPNDRFSAERPEGSISTLTIQRTEQRDSAMYRCASSLVSGRGSNEQFFGPGTRLTVL.

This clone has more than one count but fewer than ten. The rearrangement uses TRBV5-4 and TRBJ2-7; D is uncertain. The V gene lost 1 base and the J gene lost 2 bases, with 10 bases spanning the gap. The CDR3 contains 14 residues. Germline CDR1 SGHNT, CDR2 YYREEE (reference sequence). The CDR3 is CASSLNQITYEQYF. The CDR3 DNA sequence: TGTGCCAGCAGCTTGAATCAGATAACCTACGAGCAGTACTTC. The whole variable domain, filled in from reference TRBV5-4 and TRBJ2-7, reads ETGVTQSPTHLIKTRGQQVTLRCSSQSGHNTVSWYQQALGQGPQFIFQYYREEENGRGNFPPRFSGLQFPNYSSELNVNALELDDSALYLCASSLNQITYEQYFGPGTRLTVT.

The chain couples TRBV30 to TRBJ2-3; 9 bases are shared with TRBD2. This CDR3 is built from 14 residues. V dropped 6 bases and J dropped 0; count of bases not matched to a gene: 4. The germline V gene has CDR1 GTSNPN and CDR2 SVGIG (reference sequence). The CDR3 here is CACLAGFSTDTQYF. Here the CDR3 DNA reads TGTGCCTGTCTAGCGGGATTTAGCACAGATACGCAGTATTTT.

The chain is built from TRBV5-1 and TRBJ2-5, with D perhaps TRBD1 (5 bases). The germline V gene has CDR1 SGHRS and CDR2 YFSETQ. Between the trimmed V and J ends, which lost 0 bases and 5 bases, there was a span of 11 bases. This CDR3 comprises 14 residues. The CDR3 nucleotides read TGCGCCAGCAGCTTGGCAGGGCCCCGGGAGACCCAGTACTTC. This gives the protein CASSLAGPRETQYF.

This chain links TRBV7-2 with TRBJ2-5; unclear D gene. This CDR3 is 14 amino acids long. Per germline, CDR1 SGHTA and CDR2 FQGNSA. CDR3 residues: CASTHGPSQETQYF. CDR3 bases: TGTGCGTCCACGCATGGGCCGTCGCAAGAGACCCAGTACTTC.

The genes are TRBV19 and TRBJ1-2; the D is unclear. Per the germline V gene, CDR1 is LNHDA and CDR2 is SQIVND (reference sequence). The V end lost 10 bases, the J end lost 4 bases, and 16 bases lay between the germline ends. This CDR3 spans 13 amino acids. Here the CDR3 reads CATLSPQAYGYTF. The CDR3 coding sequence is TGTGCCACGCTCTCCCCCCAGGCCTATGGCTACACCTTC.

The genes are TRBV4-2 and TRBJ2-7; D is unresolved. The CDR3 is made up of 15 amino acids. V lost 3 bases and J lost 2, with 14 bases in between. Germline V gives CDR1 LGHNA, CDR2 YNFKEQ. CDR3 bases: TGTGCCAGCAGCCAGGGTTCTGGCTCCCCCTACGAGCAGTACTTC. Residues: CASSQGSGSPYEQYF.

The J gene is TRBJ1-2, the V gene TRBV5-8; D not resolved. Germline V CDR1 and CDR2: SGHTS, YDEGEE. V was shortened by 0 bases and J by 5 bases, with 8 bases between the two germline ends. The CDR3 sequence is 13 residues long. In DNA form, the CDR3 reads TGTGCCAGCAGCTTGGGGACCATTTATGGCTACACCTTC. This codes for CASSLGTIYGYTF.

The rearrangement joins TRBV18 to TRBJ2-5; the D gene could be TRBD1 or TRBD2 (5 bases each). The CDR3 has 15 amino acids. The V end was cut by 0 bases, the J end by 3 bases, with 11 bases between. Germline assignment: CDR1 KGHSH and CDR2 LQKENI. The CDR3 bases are TGTGCCAGCTCACCACCCGGGACCTCCAAAGAGACCCAGTACTTC. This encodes CASSPPGTSKETQYF.

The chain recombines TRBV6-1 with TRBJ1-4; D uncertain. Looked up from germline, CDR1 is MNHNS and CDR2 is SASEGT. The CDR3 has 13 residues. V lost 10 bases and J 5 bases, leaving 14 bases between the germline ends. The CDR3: CAIRRPANEKLFF. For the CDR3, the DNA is TGTGCCATACGGCGGCCGGCGAATGAAAAACTGTTTTTT.

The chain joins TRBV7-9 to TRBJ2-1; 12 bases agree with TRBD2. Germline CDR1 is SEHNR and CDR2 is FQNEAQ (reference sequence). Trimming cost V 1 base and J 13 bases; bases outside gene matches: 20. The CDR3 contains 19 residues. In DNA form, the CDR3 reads TGTGCCAGCAGCTTAGAGCGGGCTAGCGGGAGGGCAGTCCCCAGCATCCAGTTCTTC. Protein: CASSLERASGRAVPSIQFF. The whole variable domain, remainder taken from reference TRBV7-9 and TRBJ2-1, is DTGVSQNPRHKITKRGQNVTFRCDPISEHNRLYWYRQTLGQGPEFLTYFQNEAQLEKSRLLSDRFSAERPKGSFSTLEIQRTEQGDSAMYLCASSLERASGRAVPSIQFFGPGTRLTVL.

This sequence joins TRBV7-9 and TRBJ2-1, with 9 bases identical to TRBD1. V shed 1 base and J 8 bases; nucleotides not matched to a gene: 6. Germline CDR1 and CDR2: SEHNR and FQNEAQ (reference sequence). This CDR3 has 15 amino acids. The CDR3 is CASSLGGQGIHEQFF. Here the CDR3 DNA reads TGTGCCAGCAGCTTAGGGGGACAGGGTATCCATGAGCAGTTCTTC.

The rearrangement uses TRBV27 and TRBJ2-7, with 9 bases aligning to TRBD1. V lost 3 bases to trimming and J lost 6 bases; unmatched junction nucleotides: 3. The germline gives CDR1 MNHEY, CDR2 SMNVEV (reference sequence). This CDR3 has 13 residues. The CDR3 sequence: CASSFDRGSEQYF. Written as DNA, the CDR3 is TGTGCCAGCAGTTTCGACAGGGGGTCCGAGCAGTACTTC.

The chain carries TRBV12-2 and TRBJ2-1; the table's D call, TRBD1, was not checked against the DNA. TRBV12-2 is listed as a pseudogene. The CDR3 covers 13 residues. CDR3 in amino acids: CASRRQGQDEQFF. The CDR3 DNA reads TGTGCAAGTCGCCGACAGGGACAAGATGAGCAGTTCTTC.

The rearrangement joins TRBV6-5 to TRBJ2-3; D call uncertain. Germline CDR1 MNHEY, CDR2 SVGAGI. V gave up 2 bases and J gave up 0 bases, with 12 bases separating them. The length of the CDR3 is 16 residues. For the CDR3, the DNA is TGTGCCAGCAGTTACGGGCGGTTCCCGAGCACAGATACGCAGTATTTT. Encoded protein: CASSYGRFPSTDTQYF.

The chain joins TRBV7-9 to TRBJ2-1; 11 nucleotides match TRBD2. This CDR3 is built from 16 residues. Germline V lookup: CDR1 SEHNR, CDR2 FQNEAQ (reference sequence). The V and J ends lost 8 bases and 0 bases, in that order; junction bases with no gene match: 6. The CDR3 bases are TGTGCCAGCGGACAAACTAGCGGGAGCTCCTACAATGAGCAGTTCTTC. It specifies CASGQTSGSSYNEQFF.

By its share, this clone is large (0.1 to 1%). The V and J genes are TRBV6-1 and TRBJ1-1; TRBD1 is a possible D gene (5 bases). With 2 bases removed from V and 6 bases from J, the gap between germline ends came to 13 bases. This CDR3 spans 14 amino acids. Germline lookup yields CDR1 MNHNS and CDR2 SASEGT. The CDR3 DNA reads TGTGCCAGCAGTGAACTCGGGGCTTATGCTGAAGCTTTCTTT. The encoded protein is CASSELGAYAEAFF.

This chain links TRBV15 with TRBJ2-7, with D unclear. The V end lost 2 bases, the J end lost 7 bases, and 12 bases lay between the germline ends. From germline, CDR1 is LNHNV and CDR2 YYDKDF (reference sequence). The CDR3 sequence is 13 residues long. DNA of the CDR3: TGTGCCACCAGCAGACTTGGGGAAGGGGAGCAGTACTTC. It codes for CATSRLGEGEQYF.

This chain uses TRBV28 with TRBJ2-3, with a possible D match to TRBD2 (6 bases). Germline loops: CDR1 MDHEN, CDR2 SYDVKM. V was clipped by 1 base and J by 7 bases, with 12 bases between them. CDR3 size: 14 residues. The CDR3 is CASSLSGSTNTQYF. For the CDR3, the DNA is TGTGCCAGCAGTTTATCCGGGAGTACAAATACGCAGTATTTT.

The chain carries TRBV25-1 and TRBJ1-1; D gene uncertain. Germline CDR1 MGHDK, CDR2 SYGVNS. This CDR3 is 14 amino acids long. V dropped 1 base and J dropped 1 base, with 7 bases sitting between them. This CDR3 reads CASSELVRNTEAFF. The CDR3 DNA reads TGTGCCAGCAGTGAATTGGTCCGGAACACTGAAGCTTTCTTT.

The CDR3 region is CASSPSEGTSGNTIYF. The CDR3 nucleotides read TGTGCCAGCTCACCAAGTGAAGGGACCTCTGGAAACACCATATATTTT. V gene TRBV18 combines with J gene TRBJ1-3; maybe TRBD1 (5 bases). The V gene lost 2 bases and the J gene lost 0 bases, with 11 bases spanning the gap. CDR1 and CDR2 from the germline V gene are KGHSH and LQKENI. This CDR3 spans 16 amino acids.